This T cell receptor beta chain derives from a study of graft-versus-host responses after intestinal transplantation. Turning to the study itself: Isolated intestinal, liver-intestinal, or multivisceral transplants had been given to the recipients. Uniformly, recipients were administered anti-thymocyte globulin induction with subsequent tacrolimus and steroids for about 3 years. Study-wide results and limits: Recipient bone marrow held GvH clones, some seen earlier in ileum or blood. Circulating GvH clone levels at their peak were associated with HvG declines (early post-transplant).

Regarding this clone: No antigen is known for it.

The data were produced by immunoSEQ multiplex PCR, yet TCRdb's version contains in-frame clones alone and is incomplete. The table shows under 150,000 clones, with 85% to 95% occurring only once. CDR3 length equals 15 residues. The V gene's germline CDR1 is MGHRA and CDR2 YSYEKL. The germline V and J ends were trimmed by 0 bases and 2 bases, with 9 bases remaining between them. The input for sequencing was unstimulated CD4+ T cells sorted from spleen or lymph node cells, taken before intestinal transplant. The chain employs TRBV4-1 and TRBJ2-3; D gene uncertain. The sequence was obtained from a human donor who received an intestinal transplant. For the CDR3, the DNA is TGCGCCAGCAGCCAAGATGGTTTTTCCACAGATACGCAGTATTTT. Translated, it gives CASSQDGFSTDTQYF.